This TCR beta chain was sequenced for a study of Ad26.COV2.S vaccination and SARS-CoV-2 variants. About the research overall: Among those in the COV1001 Ad26.COV2.S trial arm was the donor. Intramuscular Ad26.COV2.S at 5x10^10 or 1x10^11 viral particles. Whole-study results and caveats: People who got the vaccine or the placebo had similar non-spike TCR breadth.

This CDR3 has 12 residues. CDR1 and CDR2 from the germline V gene are SGHDT and YYEEEE. V lost 5 bases and J lost 5, with 10 bases in between. Sample treatment: over 15 received Ad26.COV2.S at low or high dose, single or two shots; 5 received placebo; per-sample allocation not given. Vaccine and placebo recipients were sampled on day 63 after the first injection. Its platform was an Ad26 vector, and its expressed antigen was Wuhan-strain SARS-CoV-2 spike. Points on this clone: Its antigen is undetermined.

TCRdb's copy holds only in-frame clones and misses some; the assay was immunoSEQ multiplex PCR. The sample consists of 510,000 or so clones, 87% of them appearing once. This clonotype was sampled from a person aged 18-60 years who received the Ad26.COV2.S COVID-19 vaccine or a placebo. The V call is TRBV5-6, the J call TRBJ2-5; D might be TRBD1 (6 bases). This material consisted of peripheral blood, taken in a trial of Ad26.COV2.S vaccine versus placebo. CDR3 DNA: TGTGCCAGCAGTTACAGGGTTGAGACCCAGTACTTC. This translates into CASSYRVETQYF. Combining the CDR3 with reference TRBV5-6 and TRBJ2-5 gives the whole variable domain DAGVTQSPTHLIKTRGQQVTLRCSPKSGHDTVSWYQQALGQGPQFIFQYYEEEERQRGNFPDRFSGHQFPNYSSELNVNALLLGDSALYLCASSYRVETQYFGPGTRLLVL.